The entry below describes one T cell receptor beta chain. Its specificity is unknown. These data originate in a study of T cells in Graves' hyperthyroidism and ophthalmopathy. Study results and caveats: Ophthalmopathy was told apart from stable hyperthyroidism by a 13 V-J model.

V shed 3 bases and J 5 bases; nucleotides not matched to a gene: 4. Germline loops: CDR1 SEHNR, CDR2 FQNEAQ (reference sequence). This CDR3 has 13 residues. Patients counted as stable if ophthalmopathy did not develop within 18 months. Hyperthyroidism, newly diagnosed and lasting under 2 months, affected patients aged 18 to 65. Lactation, pregnancy, other autoimmune disease or uncontrolled infection excluded patients. Regions amplified from RNA transcripts were the TCR beta CDR3 regions. The HTBI primer set was used in a first-round RT-PCR of the TCR CDR3. TCRdb reprocessed the multiplex PCR reads with MiXCR, giving one entry per CDR3 protein. Of nearly 750,000 distinct CDR3 sequences detected, about 35% appear once; the ten largest clones hold roughly 31%.

Input material: blood. The chain uses TRBV7-9 and TRBJ2-7; 7 nucleotides agree with TRBD1. This clonotype originated in a woman aged 40 to 50 with Graves' hyperthyroidism. The CDR3 is CASSFWQGDEQYF. The CDR3 bases are TGTGCCAGCAGCTTCTGGCAGGGGGACGAGCAGTACTTC.